Each of the 28 T cell receptor beta chains below was sequenced from the same sample in a study of metastatic and nonmetastatic thyroid tumors. Via MiXCR, TCRdb re-called the PCR reads. The sample has tens of thousands of clones; about 15% are singletons. Until they underwent thyroid surgery, no patient had received any treatment. The sequencing input was blood. The origin of the receptors is a male donor with papillary thyroid cancer or a benign thyroid nodule (not recorded which). Some clones in this sample may be carry-over from other donors' samples.

This sequence joins TRBV20-1 and TRBJ2-1; D unclear. Germline V CDR1 and CDR2: DFQATT, SNEGSKA (reference sequence). V was pared by 3 bases and J by 14 bases, with 17 bases between. The CDR3 is made up of 12 amino acids. The CDR3 DNA reads as TGCAGTGCTAGTAAGTCTAATCCGTTGGAGTTCTTC. Protein sequence: CSASKSNPLEFF.

In regard to this clone: One end of the junction varies from germline; a read error may be responsible. The genes are TRBV7-9 and TRBJ1-1; D is undetermined. Germline CDR1 and CDR2: SEHNR and FQNEAQ (reference sequence). CDR3 length equals 14 residues. The CDR3 region has the DNA TGCGCCAGCATTGGGGTGCTACGGAACACTGAAGCTTTCTTT. Protein: CASIGVLRNTEAFF.

This clone was counted at least ten times. This chain joins TRBV11-2 and TRBJ1-2, with 8 nucleotides matching TRBD1. The trim removed 5 bases at V and 2 bases at J, leaving 7 bases unmatched. There are 15 residues in the CDR3. Germline V gene sequence: CDR1 SGHAT, CDR2 FQNNGV. CDR3: CASSASQGANYGYTF. The CDR3 bases are TGTGCCAGCAGCGCCTCGCAGGGGGCAAACTATGGCTACACCTTC.

About this clone itself: A junction end diverges from the germline sequence, so it may reflect a read error. This sequence joins TRBV5-6 and TRBJ1-6; no clear D gene. Germline CDR1 SGHDT, CDR2 YYEEEE. This CDR3 comprises 15 residues. CDR3 amino acids: CASILAGSRGSPLHF. As DNA, the CDR3 is TGTGCCAGCATCTTGGCTGGCTCCCGTGGTTCACCCCTCCACTTT. Full variable domain (remainder filled in from reference TRBV5-6 and TRBJ1-6): DAGVTQSPTHLIKTRGQQVTLRCSPKSGHDTVSWYQQALGQGPQFIFQYYEEEERQRGNFPDRFSGHQFPNYSSELNVNALLLGDSALYLCASILAGSRGSPLHFGNGTRLTVT.

This clone is judged medium-sized. This sequence joins TRBV6-2 or TRBV6-3 and TRBJ1-2; D is uncertain. V shed 8 bases and J shed 4 bases, with 2 bases lying between them. The CDR3 contains 9 residues. CDR1 is MNHEY and CDR2 is SVGEGT in the germline V gene. The CDR3 loop is CASGYGYTF. The CDR3 nucleotides are TGTGCCAGCGGCTATGGCTACACCTTC.

This clone was recorded a few times. V usage is TRBV6-1 and J usage is TRBJ2-3; D uncertain. The CDR3 runs 15 residues. V gave up 5 bases and J gave up 5 bases, with 17 bases separating them. Germline V gives CDR1 MNHNS, CDR2 SASEGT. The CDR3 reads CASSSDRGWEDTQYF. In DNA form, the CDR3 reads TGTGCCAGCAGTTCGGACCGAGGATGGGAAGATACGCAGTATTTT.

As regards this clone: Germline is not matched at one junction end, which may reflect a read error. The rearrangement uses TRBV28 and TRBJ1-1, with TRBD1 as a possible D gene (5 bases). Germline V gene data show CDR1 as MDHEN and CDR2 as SYDVKM. This CDR3 is built from 16 residues. Written as DNA, the CDR3 is TGCGCCAGCAGTGACCGGAGGGGCGCCGCAGTCTCTGAAGCTTTCTTT. Its protein is CASSDRRGAAVSEAFF.

This clone showed up many times. This chain connects TRBV7-3 to TRBJ2-3; possible D gene TRBD2, 6 bases. The CDR3 has 15 amino acids. Between the trimmed V and J ends, which lost 0 bases and 3 bases, there was a span of 10 bases. Germline V CDR1 and CDR2: SGHTA, FQGTGA. The chain's CDR3 is CASSLTSGATDTQYF. Here the CDR3 DNA reads TGTGCCAGCAGCTTAACGTCGGGAGCGACAGATACGCAGTATTTT.

The chain's CDR3 is CASSHARKLNREPIWSPLHF. The CDR3 DNA is TGTGCCAGCAGTCACGCGAGAAAATTGAACAGGGAGCCGATTTGGTCACCCCTCCACTTT. The chain combines TRBV6-2 or TRBV6-3 with TRBJ1-6, with TRBD1 as a possible D gene (6 bases). CDR1 and CDR2 from the germline V gene are MNHEY and SVGEGT. This CDR3 is built from 20 residues. Trimming took off 5 bases at V and 10 bases at J, with 33 bases between the two ends.

This clone was detected ten times or more. The V call is TRBV4-1, the J call TRBJ2-7; 12 bases are a match to TRBD2. V lost 1 base, J lost 1 base, and 2 bases stayed unmatched. The germline CDR1 and CDR2 sequences are MGHRA and YSYEKL. This CDR3 region has 16 residues. Here the CDR3 reads CASSQALAGGSYEQYF. The CDR3 DNA is TGCGCCAGCAGCCAAGCCCTAGCGGGAGGGTCCTACGAGCAGTACTTC.

This clone was found many times. The genes are TRBV7-9 and TRBJ2-3; possible D gene TRBD2, 6 bases. The CDR3 is made up of 15 amino acids. The germline V and J ends were trimmed by 4 bases and 4 bases, with 15 bases remaining between them. Germline CDR1 SEHNR, CDR2 FQNEAQ (reference sequence). This CDR3 is CASSWGETVADTQYF. The CDR3 DNA reads TGTGCCAGCAGCTGGGGGGAGACAGTAGCAGATACGCAGTATTTT.

The chain is built from TRBV11-2 and TRBJ2-7; 9 positions agree with TRBD2. Germline V gene lookup returns CDR1 SGHAT and CDR2 FQNNGV. The V segment lost 0 bases and the J segment 2 bases; nucleotides outside the gene matches: 8. The CDR3 length is 17 residues. CDR3 residues: CASSLDAAGGITYEQYF. The CDR3 DNA sequence: TGTGCCAGCAGCTTAGATGCAGCGGGGGGTATTACCTACGAGCAGTACTTC.

This clone has ten or more counts. This chain connects TRBV30 to TRBJ1-2, with a possible D match to TRBD1 (6 bases). Trimming took 0 bases from V and 8 from J, leaving 13 bases between them. The germline V gene encodes CDR1 GTSNPN and CDR2 SVGIG (reference sequence). CDR3 length equals 13 residues. CDR3 sequence (DNA): TGTGCCTGGAGTGTAAACAGGGCGGGGGGCTACACCTTC. Residues: CAWSVNRAGGYTF.

In this sample, this clone turned up many times. Within the sample, other DNA sequences also encode this same CDR3. The chain joins TRBV2 to TRBJ1-6; D unresolved. The CDR3 length is 13 residues. V lost 1 base and J 13 bases, leaving 11 bases between the germline ends. Germline-derived CDR1 and CDR2 are SNHLY and FYNNEI. The CDR3 coding sequence is TGTGCCAGCAGTGAAGAACAACTTGGGCCCCTCCACTTT. Translation gives CASSEEQLGPLHF.

This clone was observed a single time. The germline gene is not matched at one end of the junction; a read error may be the cause. The rearrangement joins TRBV13 to TRBJ2-2; 8 nucleotides align to TRBD2. The CDR3 length is 17 residues. The germline V gene has CDR1 PRHDT and CDR2 FYEKMQ (reference sequence). CDR3 in amino acids: CVSSLEGPGLGTGELFF. CDR3 DNA: TGTGTCAGCAGCTTAGAGGGTCCGGGACTAGGGACCGGGGAGCTGTTTTTT. Complete variable domain (other parts from reference TRBV13 and TRBJ2-2): AAGVIQSPRHLIKEKRETATLKCYPIPRHDTVYWYQQGPGQDPQFLISFYEKMQSDKGSIPDRFSAQQFSDYHSELNMSSLELGDSALYFCVSSLEGPGLGTGELFFGEGSRLTVL.

Ten or more counts support this clone. The chain joins TRBV2 to TRBJ1-6; D remains ambiguous. Germline lookup yields CDR1 SNHLY and CDR2 FYNNEI. Trimming removed 1 base from V and 7 bases from J, with 2 bases in between. The CDR3 is made up of 12 amino acids. CDR3 residues: CASSEGNSPLHF. The CDR3 region has the DNA TGTGCCAGCAGTGAAGGCAATTCACCCCTCCACTTT.

This sequence joins TRBV6-1 and TRBJ2-7, with 10 nucleotides matching TRBD2. Germline assignment: CDR1 MNHNS and CDR2 SASEGT. This CDR3 spans 15 amino acids. V lost 4 bases and J lost 3; bases outside the gene matches: 6. The CDR3 spells CASSVGTSVNYEQYF. In nucleotides, the CDR3 is TGTGCCAGCAGTGTGGGGACTAGCGTTAACTACGAGCAGTACTTC.

This clone was picked up many times. The rearrangement links TRBV11-1 to TRBJ2-1, with TRBD1 identical over 7 bases. The ends lost 5 bases at V and 0 bases at J; junction bases unmatched: 13. CDR1 SGHAT and CDR2 FQDESV come from the germline V gene (reference sequence). There are 18 residues in the CDR3. CDR3 amino acids: CASSLRGGSSSSYNEQFF. CDR3 nucleotide sequence: TGTGCCAGCAGCCTCAGAGGGGGCAGCTCCAGCTCCTACAATGAGCAGTTCTTC.

On this clone: One end of the junction varies from germline; a read error may be responsible. The chain has TRBV12-3 or TRBV12-4 and TRBJ1-5, with TRBD1 matching over 8 bases. The CDR3 has 15 amino acids. CDR3 sequence (DNA): TGTGCCAGCATTACGGACAGGGCTGGCAATCAGCCCCATCATTTT. Amino acids: CASITDRAGNQPHHF.

This clone has at least ten counts. This chain joins TRBV29-1 and TRBJ1-1, with no clear D. CDR1 SQVTM and CDR2 ANQGSEA come from the germline V gene. V lost 4 bases and J lost 2, with 8 bases in between. The CDR3 runs to 12 residues. The CDR3 DNA follows: TGCAGCGTTGGAAACTACAACACTGAAGCTTTCTTT. Encoded protein: CSVGNYNTEAFF.

This clone is medium-sized in the sample. CDR3 region: CASSLGLAMSYEQYF. The DNA for the CDR3 is TGTGCCAGCAGTCTGGGACTAGCGATGTCCTACGAGCAGTACTTC. V gene TRBV12-3 or TRBV12-4 combines with J gene TRBJ2-7; 10 nucleotides agree with TRBD2. This CDR3 is built from 15 residues. V lost 5 bases to trimming and J lost 1 base; unmatched junction nucleotides: 5.

By sample fraction, this clone is medium-sized. The V gene is TRBV12-3 or TRBV12-4, the J gene TRBJ2-7; 8 nucleotides match TRBD1. CDR3 length equals 15 residues. With V trimmed by 1 base and J by 7 bases, 9 bases remained unmatched. The CDR3 DNA reads TGTGCCAGCAGTTTAGGGACAGGGCACTCGGGGGAGCAGTACTTC. Encoded protein: CASSLGTGHSGEQYF.

This clone was detected only a few times. One junction end does not reproduce the germline sequence, and a read error may be involved. CDR3 sequence reads: CTSTWDRTGYGGYTF. The CDR3 DNA is TGTACCAGCACCTGGGACCGGACAGGCTACGGGGGCTACACCTTC. The rearrangement uses TRBV2 and TRBJ1-2; 7 positions agree with TRBD1. CDR3 length: 15 residues. Germline loops: CDR1 SNHLY, CDR2 FYNNEI.

This clone was found many times. V is TRBV9 and J is TRBJ1-4; D possibly corresponds to TRBD1 (6 bases). Germline V gives CDR1 SGDLS, CDR2 YYNGEE. The CDR3 totals 14 residues. V was clipped by 4 bases and J by 0 bases, with 7 bases between them. The CDR3 DNA sequence: TGTGCCAGCAGCCGGGACACAACTAATGAAAAACTGTTTTTT. It codes for CASSRDTTNEKLFF.

This clone was detected ten times or more. The chain carries TRBV6-1 and TRBJ2-2, with TRBD1 matching over 8 bases. Germline V CDR1 and CDR2: MNHNS, SASEGT. This CDR3 is 14 amino acids long. With 5 bases clipped from V and 3 bases from J, the junction kept 2 bases outside the gene matches. CDR3 sequence (DNA): TGTGCCAGCAGTCACAGGGGGGACACCGGGGAGCTGTTTTTT. This sequence encodes CASSHRGDTGELFF.

Many counts were recorded for this clone. V is TRBV12-3 or TRBV12-4 and J is TRBJ2-1, with TRBD2 identical over 9 bases. This CDR3 has 18 residues. With V trimmed by 3 bases and J by 8 bases, 17 bases remained unmatched. The CDR3 is CASSFSAGVWREGHEQFF. The CDR3 DNA follows: TGTGCCAGCAGTTTTAGCGCCGGCGTCTGGCGGGAGGGGCATGAGCAGTTCTTC.

A remark on this clone: At one boundary the junction diverges from the germline segment, which might be a read error. The CDR3 reads CASSITVTVYEHYF. CDR3 nucleotides: TGTGCCAGTAGTATAACAGTAACCGTCTACGAGCATTATTTC. J is TRBJ2-7 and V is TRBV19; D is ambiguous. The CDR3 consists of 14 residues. Germline assignment: CDR1 LNHDA and CDR2 SQIVND (reference sequence).

The gene calls are TRBV27 and TRBJ2-7; TRBD1 might be the D (5 bases). Trimming removed 0 bases from V and 3 bases from J, with 12 bases in between. Germline V gene data show CDR1 as MNHEY and CDR2 as SMNVEV (reference sequence). This CDR3 comprises 15 residues. The CDR3 loop is CASSLSTVFVYEQYF. CDR3 nucleotides: TGTGCCAGCAGTTTATCGACAGTGTTTGTCTACGAGCAGTACTTC.